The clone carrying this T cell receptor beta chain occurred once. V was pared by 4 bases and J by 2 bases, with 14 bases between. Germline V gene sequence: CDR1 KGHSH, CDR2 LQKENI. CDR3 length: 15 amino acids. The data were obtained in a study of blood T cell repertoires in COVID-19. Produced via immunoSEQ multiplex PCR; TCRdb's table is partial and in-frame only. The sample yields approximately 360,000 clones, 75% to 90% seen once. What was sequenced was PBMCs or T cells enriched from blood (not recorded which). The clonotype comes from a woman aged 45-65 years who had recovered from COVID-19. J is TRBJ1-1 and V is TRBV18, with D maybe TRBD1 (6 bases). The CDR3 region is CASSRTTGGNTEAFF. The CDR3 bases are TGTGCCAGCTCACGCACAACTGGGGGCAACACTGAAGCTTTCTTT.